The clone carrying this T cell receptor beta chain was seen a single time. Methods used by the authors: Reference gene primer amplification gave nucleated cell count estimates. Produced via immunoSEQ multiplex PCR; TCRdb's table is partial and in-frame only. The D gene and trimming were derived from the DNA, and the V and J assignments and clone size from that table. The data show about 160,000 clones, with approximately 91% seen just once and roughly 0.56% held by the top ten. The data are from a study of blood T cell repertoires in COVID-19. About the research overall: Acute-phase and convalescent COVID-19 samples originated in the United States, Italy and Spain. In each case, the material was cDNA or gDNA derived from T cells, B-cell-depleted T cells, or PBMCs.

The CDR3 consists of 16 residues. Trimming cost V 1 base and J 3 bases; bases outside gene matches: 4. Per the germline V gene, CDR1 is SGHDT and CDR2 is YYEEEE. Sequenced: peripheral blood. The origin of this receptor is a man aged 50-59 years with acute or convalescent COVID-19. This sequence joins TRBV5-6 and TRBJ2-7; 13 bases map to TRBD2. The CDR3 is CASSLKGLAGNYEQYF. CDR3 sequence (DNA): TGTGCCAGCAGCTTGAAGGGACTAGCGGGAAACTACGAGCAGTACTTC.